The clone carrying this T cell receptor beta chain was detected once. Profiling relied on immunoSEQ multiplex PCR, and the TCRdb table lists in-frame clones only, not all of them. The sample consists of about 270,000 clones, roughly 86% of them appearing once. The data originate from a study of blood T cell repertoires in COVID-19. From germline, CDR1 is SNHLY and CDR2 FYNNEI. The ends lost 11 bases at V and 0 bases at J; junction bases unmatched: 16. CDR3 size: 17 residues. This clonotype originated in a man between 35 and 55 years old with active or convalescent COVID-19. Material: peripheral blood. V gene TRBV2 combines with J gene TRBJ2-3; TRBD2 matches 8 bases. Written as DNA, the CDR3 is TGTGCCGAAAGCGGCGATCCTACTAGCGGAAGCACAGATACGCAGTATTTT. Its translation: CAESGDPTSGSTDTQYF. The full variable domain, in which reference TRBV2 and TRBJ2-3 provide the parts outside the CDR3, is EPEVTQTPSHQVTQMGQEVILRCVPISNHLYFYWYRQILGQKVEFLVSFYNNEISEKSEIFDDQFSVERPDGSNFTLKIRSTKLEDSAMYFCAESGDPTSGSTDTQYFGPGTRLTVL.